The source of this TCR beta chain is a study of blood T cell repertoires in COVID-19. Study-level information: Whether acute or convalescent, the COVID-19 samples came from the United States, Italy and Spain. Sample material is recorded as cDNA or gDNA derived from T cells, B-cell-depleted T cells, or PBMCs.

With 4 bases removed from V and 4 bases from J, the gap between germline ends came to 23 bases. Germline V CDR1 and CDR2: SGHNT, YYREEE (reference sequence). The CDR3 consists of 17 residues. As processed by the authors: By means of reference gene primer amplification, nucleated cell counts were estimated. The data were produced by immunoSEQ multiplex PCR, yet TCRdb's version contains in-frame clones alone and is incomplete. D and trimming were read from the DNA, whereas the V and J calls and clone size are those reported in that table. The sample has fewer than 350,000 clones, more than 70% seen once. This clone has only one observation.

The rearrangement joins TRBV5-4 to TRBJ2-5; weak D call: TRBD2 (6 bases). The TCR sequence derives from a woman between 45 and 65 years old who had recovered from COVID-19. Sequenced material: peripheral blood. The CDR3 here is CASSKLRTEGYRETQYF. Written as DNA, the CDR3 is TGTGCCAGCAGCAAGCTCAGGACGGAGGGGTATAGAGAGACCCAGTACTTC.